This T cell receptor (beta chain) was observed in a study of OX40 agonist ivuxolimab in advanced cancers. A single count supports this clone. The antigen is unknown. Overall study findings and caveats: Dose levels from 0.1 to 3.0 mg/kg saw CD4+ and CD8+ blood T cells expand clonally by week 6.

This table comes from immunoSEQ multiplex PCR, and its TCRdb copy is limited to in-frame clones, with some not included. The table has about 64,000 clones, approximately 86% seen once. The V gene lost 4 bases and the J gene lost 7 bases, with 13 bases spanning the gap. CDR1 is MDHEN and CDR2 is SYDVKM in the germline V gene. CDR3 length: 13 amino acids. V is TRBV28 and J is TRBJ2-5, with D maybe TRBD2 (5 bases). The sample here was CD4+ or CD8+ T cells sorted from blood, taken in a trial of the OX40 agonist ivuxolimab. The TCR comes from an adult with an advanced solid tumor such as melanoma, head and neck, liver or kidney cancer. This CDR3 reads CASSWTVLGTQYF. The CDR3 DNA reads as TGTGCCAGCAGTTGGACTGTTCTAGGGACCCAGTACTTC.